This T cell receptor (beta chain) was observed in a study of control samples from healthy donors and cancer patients. Trimming cost V 1 base and J 0 bases, with 10 bases left between them. Germline values: CDR1 MNHNS, CDR2 SASEGT. The CDR3 contains 16 residues. Some clones are missing from TCRdb's copy, which holds only in-frame ones; the method was immunoSEQ multiplex PCR. This sample has tens of thousands of clones, with 85% to 90% found just once. Sample: PBMCs. This TCR came from a woman aged 50 to 60 with colorectal cancer. The chain recombines TRBV6-1 with TRBJ2-4; D is ambiguous. Written as DNA, the CDR3 is TGTGCCAGCAGTGAAGTGCCACACCGAGCCAAAAACATTCAGTACTTC. This gives the protein CASSEVPHRAKNIQYF.